Detailed here is one T cell receptor (beta chain). The antigen remains undetermined. The germline gives CDR1 MNHEY, CDR2 SVGAGI. V was clipped by 6 bases and J by 7 bases; unmatched bases: 12. The CDR3 extends over 14 amino acids. The sample comes from a study of cytomegalovirus exposure and HLA in healthy donors. Broader study findings: Researchers left out some V segments, among them TRBV6-2 and TRBV6-3, as indistinguishable. Later work associated 16,951 TCR beta sequences with HLA alleles at 0.05 false discovery rate. The authors later linked a missense DCLRE1C variant to TCR beta V- and J-gene trimming.

The PCR ran on 60 Vbeta and 13 Jbeta primers. Measured with immunoSEQ multiplex PCR; TCRdb has only the in-frame clones, and not every one. The listing records tens of thousands of clones. The specimen was PBMCs. This sequence was found in a young man in good health and CMV-seronegative. The J gene is TRBJ2-7, the V gene TRBV6-5; TRBD2 aligns across 7 bases. The CDR3 spells CASSSIGLGGEQYF. Here the CDR3 DNA reads TGTGCCAGCAGCTCCATAGGCCTCGGGGGGGAGCAGTACTTC.